This T cell receptor (beta chain) was documented in a study of vaccination and CD4 T cells after COVID-19. Study in general: The study enrolled six male and four female convalescents, two of whom were Hispanic. Overlapping SARS-CoV-2, HCoV-NL63, HCoV-OC43 and HCoV-229E spike peptides stimulated the cells. Cultures designated as controls were supplied with a CEFX pool, an HIV-1 Nef pool, or no peptide.

Oncomine TCR Beta short-read sequencing was applied to DNA from cultured CD4+ T cells. TCRdb re-called the PCR reads through MiXCR, storing one row per CDR3 protein. The sample consists of about 4,900 distinct CDR3 sequences, around 26% of them appearing once. Treatment here: approximately nine-day PBMC culture with coronavirus spike peptide pools or control peptides (ViraFEST assay). Investigators obtained the unexposed donor's CD4+ T cells before the COVID-19 pandemic (2011-2018). With peptide pools, ViraFEST first expanded antigen-specific T cells and afterwards sequenced their TCRs. The germline gives CDR1 MNHEY, CDR2 SMNVEV (reference sequence). The V gene lost 4 bases and the J gene lost 11 bases, with 10 bases spanning the gap. The CDR3 has 11 residues. This clonotype occurred a few times. Antigen specificity is unknown.

This receptor was taken from a human donor in good health. This chain connects TRBV27 to TRBJ2-3; a weak D match, TRBD1 (6 bases). The material sequenced was CD4+ T cells from blood, cultured in vitro. This chain's CDR3 is CASSSQGKQYF. In nucleotides, the CDR3 is TGTGCCAGCAGTTCTCAGGGGAAGCAGTATTTT.